This is a list of T cell receptor beta chains from one sample in a study of cytomegalovirus exposure and HLA in healthy donors. Using immunoSEQ multiplex PCR, the repertoire was profiled, and TCRdb retains in-frame clones only, with some absent. Among 110,000 or so clones listed, 70% to 90% were seen once. The sequenced material came from PBMCs. These receptors all stem from a woman aged 18-29 years in good health and CMV-seronegative. CDR3s include the opening cysteine and the closing phenylalanine or tryptophan. A D gene is named only where the DNA matches it firmly. Some rows mark clone size as missing; the rest say once, few, many or name a class of expanded clone.

J: TRBJ2-3; size: -; V: TRBV5-4; D: TRBD1; CDR3: CASSRTGLSLSTDTQYF; DNA: TGTGCCAGCAGCCGGACAGGGTTGAGCCTTAGCACAGATACGCAGTATTTT
J: TRBJ2-5; size: -; V: TRBV6-1; D: -; CDR3: CASEVFRGWETQYF; DNA: TGTGCCAGCGAAGTTTTTCGGGGTTGGGAGACCCAGTACTTC
J: TRBJ1-3; size: -; V: TRBV7-6; D: -; CDR3: CASSPTDSQRSGNTIYF; DNA: TGTGCCAGCAGCCCGACGGACAGCCAACGATCTGGAAACACCATATATTTT
J: TRBJ1-1; size: -; V: TRBV7-3; D: TRBD1; CDR3: CASSGTGTVNTEAFF; DNA: TGTGCCAGCAGCGGCACCGGGACAGTGAACACTGAAGCTTTCTTT
J: TRBJ1-1; size: -; V: TRBV27; D: TRBD1; CDR3: CASSYKTGGTEAFF; DNA: TGTGCCAGCAGTTACAAAACAGGGGGCACTGAAGCTTTCTTT
J: TRBJ1-1; size: -; V: TRBV9; D: -; CDR3: CASSGSEGTEAFF; DNA: TGTGCCAGCAGCGGGAGTGAAGGCACTGAAGCTTTCTTT
J: TRBJ2-5; size: -; V: TRBV6-6; D: TRBD1; CDR3: CASSGGSGGRETQYF; DNA: TGTGCCAGCAGTGGGGGCTCAGGGGGCCGGGAGACCCAGTACTTC
J: TRBJ2-7; size: -; V: TRBV19; D: TRBD1; CDR3: CASTPGQGYEQYF; DNA: TGTGCCAGTACCCCGGGACAGGGCTACGAGCAGTACTTC
J: TRBJ1-2; size: few; V: TRBV5-1; D: -; CDR3: CASSFGGLYGYTF; DNA: TGCGCCAGCAGCTTCGGAGGCCTTTATGGCTACACCTTC
J: TRBJ1-3; size: once; V: TRBV7-3; D: -; CDR3: CASSPRQFLSSGNTIYF; DNA: TGTGCCAGCAGCCCTCGACAGTTCTTGAGCTCTGGAAACACCATATATTTT
J: TRBJ1-5; size: -; V: TRBV6-1; D: -; CDR3: CATNTYQQDNQPQHF; DNA: TGTGCCACCAATACCTATCAACAGGACAATCAGCCCCAGCATTTT
J: TRBJ1-5; size: -; V: TRBV14; D: -; CDR3: CASSPTRGQPQHF; DNA: TGTGCCAGCAGCCCCACTCGGGGTCAGCCCCAGCATTTT
J: TRBJ2-2; size: -; V: TRBV2; D: TRBD1; CDR3: CASRDRGAGELFF; DNA: TGTGCCAGCAGGGACAGGGGTGCCGGGGAGCTGTTTTTT
J: TRBJ2-7; size: -; V: TRBV5-6; D: -; CDR3: CASSSSYYEQYF; DNA: TGTGCCAGCAGCTCGTCTTACTACGAGCAGTACTTC
J: TRBJ2-3; size: -; V: TRBV29-1; D: TRBD1; CDR3: CSVLRDSRTDTQYF; DNA: TGCAGCGTCCTCCGGGACAGCCGCACAGATACGCAGTATTTT
J: TRBJ2-7; size: -; V: TRBV7-9; D: -; CDR3: CASSLSSVIDYEQYF; DNA: TGTGCCAGCAGCCTGTCTAGCGTAATAGACTACGAGCAGTACTTC
J: TRBJ2-4; size: -; V: TRBV6-1; D: TRBD1; CDR3: CASSEDGTGKNIQYF; DNA: TGTGCCAGCAGTGAGGACGGGACAGGCAAAAACATTCAGTACTTC
J: TRBJ1-6; size: few; V: TRBV4-1; D: -; CDR3: CASSQETADNSPLHF; DNA: TGCGCCAGCAGCCAAGAGACAGCTGATAATTCACCCCTCCACTTT
J: TRBJ1-2; size: -; V: TRBV5-8; D: TRBD1; CDR3: CASSWTGAGYTF; DNA: TGTGCCAGCAGCTGGACAGGGGCTGGCTACACCTTC
J: TRBJ2-5; size: once; V: TRBV6-5; D: TRBD1; CDR3: CASSRQGEQETQYF; DNA: TGTGCCAGCAGTAGACAGGGCGAACAAGAGACCCAGTACTTC
J: TRBJ1-4; size: few; V: TRBV6-9; D: -; CDR3: CARGAEEKLFF; DNA: TGTGCCAGGGGGGCGGAGGAGAAACTGTTTTTT
J: TRBJ2-3; size: -; V: TRBV5-8; D: -; CDR3: CASSLGYSTTDTQYF; DNA: TGTGCCAGCAGCTTGGGGTACAGTACTACAGATACGCAGTATTTT
J: TRBJ2-3; size: -; V: TRBV9; D: -; CDR3: CASSVDYRVTSTDTQYF; DNA: TGTGCCAGCAGCGTTGACTACAGGGTGACAAGCACAGATACGCAGTATTTT
J: TRBJ2-3; size: -; V: TRBV4-2; D: -; CDR3: CASSQDPGTDTQYF; DNA: TGTGCCAGCAGCCAAGACCCCGGGACAGATACGCAGTATTTT
J: TRBJ2-5; size: -; V: TRBV27; D: TRBD1; CDR3: CASSPGTAQETQYF; DNA: TGTGCCAGCAGTCCAGGGACAGCTCAAGAGACCCAGTACTTC
J: TRBJ2-2; size: -; V: TRBV28; D: TRBD1; CDR3: CASTLTGLRGANTGELFF; DNA: TGTGCCAGCACCCTGACAGGGTTGAGGGGTGCGAACACCGGGGAGCTGTTTTTT
J: TRBJ2-2; size: -; V: TRBV9; D: -; CDR3: CASSAAGDFNTGELFF; DNA: TGTGCCAGCAGCGCAGCAGGGGATTTTAACACCGGGGAGCTGTTTTTT
J: TRBJ1-2; size: -; V: TRBV6-5; D: TRBD1; CDR3: CASRQGANYGYTF; DNA: TGTGCCAGCAGACAGGGGGCGAACTATGGCTACACCTTC
J: TRBJ1-1; size: few; V: TRBV13; D: -; CDR3: CASRRGGTEAFF; DNA: TGTGCCAGCAGGCGAGGGGGCACTGAAGCTTTCTTT
J: TRBJ2-2; size: once; V: TRBV29-1; D: TRBD1; CDR3: CSAGTGVRELFF; DNA: TGCAGCGCCGGGACAGGGGTTCGGGAGCTGTTTTTT
J: TRBJ2-1; size: -; V: TRBV25-1; D: TRBD1; CDR3: CASSERGQLRDEQFF; DNA: TGTGCCAGCAGTGAGAGGGGACAGCTGAGGGATGAGCAGTTCTTC